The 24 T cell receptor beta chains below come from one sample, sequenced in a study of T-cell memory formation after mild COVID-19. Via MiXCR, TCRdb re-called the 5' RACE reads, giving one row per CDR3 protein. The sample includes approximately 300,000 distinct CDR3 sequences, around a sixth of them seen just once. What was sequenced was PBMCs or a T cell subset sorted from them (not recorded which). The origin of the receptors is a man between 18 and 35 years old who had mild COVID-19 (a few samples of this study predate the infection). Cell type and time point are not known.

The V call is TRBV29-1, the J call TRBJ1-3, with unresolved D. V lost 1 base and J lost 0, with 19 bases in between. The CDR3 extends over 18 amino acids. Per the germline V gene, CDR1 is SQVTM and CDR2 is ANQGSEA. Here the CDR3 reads CSVEGRAPDDYSGNTIYF. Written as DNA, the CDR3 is TGCAGCGTTGAAGGTCGGGCGCCGGATGATTACTCTGGAAACACCATATATTTT.

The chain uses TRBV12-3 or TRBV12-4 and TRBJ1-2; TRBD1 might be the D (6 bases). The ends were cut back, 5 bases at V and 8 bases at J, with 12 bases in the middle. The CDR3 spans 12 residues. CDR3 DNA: TGTGCCAGCAGTCCAGGGGAAGGCGGCTACACCTTC. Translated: CASSPGEGGYTF.

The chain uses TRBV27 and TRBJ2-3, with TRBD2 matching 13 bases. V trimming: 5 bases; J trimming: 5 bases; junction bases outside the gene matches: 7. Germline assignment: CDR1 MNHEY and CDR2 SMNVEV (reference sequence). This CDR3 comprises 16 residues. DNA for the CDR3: TGTGCCAGCAGTCCCCGACTAGCGGGGGGCGTAGATACGCAGTATTTT. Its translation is CASSPRLAGGVDTQYF.

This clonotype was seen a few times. The CDR3: CASSLGQGTGEQYV. CDR3 sequence (DNA): TGCGCCAGCAGCTTGGGACAGGGAACGGGCGAGCAGTACGTC. J is TRBJ2-7 and V is TRBV5-1; TRBD1 aligns across 7 bases. After removal of 0 bases from V and 6 bases from J, the junction contained 6 bases not matched to a gene. Germline-derived CDR1 and CDR2 are SGHRS and YFSETQ. This CDR3 is built from 14 residues.

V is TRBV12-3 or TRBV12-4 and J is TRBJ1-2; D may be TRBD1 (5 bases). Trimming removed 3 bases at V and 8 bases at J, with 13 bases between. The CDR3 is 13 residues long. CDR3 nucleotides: TGTGCCAGCAGTTTCAGTCCAGGGTCAGGCTACACCTTC. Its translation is CASSFSPGSGYTF.

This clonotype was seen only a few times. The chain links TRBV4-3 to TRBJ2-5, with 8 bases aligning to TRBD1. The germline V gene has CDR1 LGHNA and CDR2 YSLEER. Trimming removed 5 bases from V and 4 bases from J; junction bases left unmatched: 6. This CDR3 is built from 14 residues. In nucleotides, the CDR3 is TGCGCCAGCAGCGGACGACAGGGGTTAGAGACCCAGTACTTC. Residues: CASSGRQGLETQYF.

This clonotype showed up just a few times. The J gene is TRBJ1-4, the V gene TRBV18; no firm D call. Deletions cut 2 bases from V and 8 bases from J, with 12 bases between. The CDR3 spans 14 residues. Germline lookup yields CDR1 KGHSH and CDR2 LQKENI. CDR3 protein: CASSPNGGDEKLFF. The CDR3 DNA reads TGTGCCAGCTCACCAAATGGCGGCGACGAAAAACTGTTTTTT.

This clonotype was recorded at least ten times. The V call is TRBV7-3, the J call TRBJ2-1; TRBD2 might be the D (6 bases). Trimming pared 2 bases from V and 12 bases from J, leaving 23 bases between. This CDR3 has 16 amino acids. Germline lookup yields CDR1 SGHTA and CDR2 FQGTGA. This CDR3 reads CASSLGLVGGGNRQFF. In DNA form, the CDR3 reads TGTGCCAGCAGCTTAGGTCTGGTGGGTGGCGGGAACCGGCAGTTCTTC.

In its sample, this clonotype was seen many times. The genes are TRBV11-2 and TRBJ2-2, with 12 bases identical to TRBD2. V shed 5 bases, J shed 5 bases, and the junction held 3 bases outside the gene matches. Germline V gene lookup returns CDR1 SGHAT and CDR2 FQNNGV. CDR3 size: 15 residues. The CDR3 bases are TGTGCCAGCAGCCCTACTAGCGGGGGGACCGGGGAGCTGTTTTTT. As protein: CASSPTSGGTGELFF.

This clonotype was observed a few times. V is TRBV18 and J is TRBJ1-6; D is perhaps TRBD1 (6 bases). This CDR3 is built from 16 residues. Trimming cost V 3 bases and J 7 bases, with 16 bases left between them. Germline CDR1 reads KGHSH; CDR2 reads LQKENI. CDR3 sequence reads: CASSPLITGSNSPLHF. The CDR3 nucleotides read TGTGCCAGCTCACCTCTCATAACAGGGAGCAATTCACCCCTCCACTTT.

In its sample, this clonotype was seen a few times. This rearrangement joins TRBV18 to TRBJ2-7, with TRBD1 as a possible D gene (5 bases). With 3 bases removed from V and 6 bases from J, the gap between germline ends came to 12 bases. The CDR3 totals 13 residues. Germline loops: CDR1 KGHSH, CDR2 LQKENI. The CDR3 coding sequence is TGTGCCAGCTCACCTGACAGCTACGGCGAGCAGTACTTC. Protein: CASSPDSYGEQYF.

The CDR3 loop is CASSPTQGNTEAFF. CDR3 coding DNA: TGTGCCAGCTCACCGACACAGGGGAACACTGAAGCTTTCTTT. The chain recombines TRBV18 with TRBJ1-1; a weak D match, TRBD1 (6 bases). The CDR3 has 14 amino acids. Germline lookup yields CDR1 KGHSH and CDR2 LQKENI. The germline V and J ends were trimmed by 3 bases and 1 base, with 9 bases remaining between them. The whole variable domain, filled in from reference TRBV18 and TRBJ1-1, reads NAGVMQNPRHLVRRRGQEARLRCSPMKGHSHVYWYRQLPEEGLKFMVYLQKENIIDESGMPKERFSAEFPKEGPSILRIQQVVRGDSAAYFCASSPTQGNTEAFFGQGTRLTVV.

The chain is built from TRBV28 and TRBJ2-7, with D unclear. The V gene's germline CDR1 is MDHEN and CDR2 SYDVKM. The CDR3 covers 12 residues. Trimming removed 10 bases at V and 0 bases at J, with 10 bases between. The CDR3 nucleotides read TGTGCCACCAGCCGAAGCTCCTACGAGCAGTACGTC. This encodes CATSRSSYEQYV.

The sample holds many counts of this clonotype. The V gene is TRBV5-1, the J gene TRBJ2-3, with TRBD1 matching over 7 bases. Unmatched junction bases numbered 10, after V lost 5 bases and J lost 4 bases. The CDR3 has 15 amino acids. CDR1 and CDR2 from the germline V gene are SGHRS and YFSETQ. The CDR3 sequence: CASRRRTGDADTQYF. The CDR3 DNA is TGCGCCAGCAGGCGCCGAACAGGGGATGCAGATACGCAGTATTTT.

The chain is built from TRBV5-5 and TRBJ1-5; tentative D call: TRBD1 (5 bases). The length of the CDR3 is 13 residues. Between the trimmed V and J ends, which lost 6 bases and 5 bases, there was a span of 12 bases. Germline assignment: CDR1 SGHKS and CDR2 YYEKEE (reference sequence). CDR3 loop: CASTPGPDQPQHF. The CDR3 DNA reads TGTGCCAGCACCCCGGGACCGGATCAGCCCCAGCATTTT.

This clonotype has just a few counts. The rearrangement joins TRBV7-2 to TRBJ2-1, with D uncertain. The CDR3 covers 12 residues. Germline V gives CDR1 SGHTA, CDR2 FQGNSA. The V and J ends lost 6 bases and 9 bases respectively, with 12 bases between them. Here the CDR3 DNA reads TGTGCCAGCAGTCGAACCCGGCGTGAGCAGTTCTTC. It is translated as CASSRTRREQFF.

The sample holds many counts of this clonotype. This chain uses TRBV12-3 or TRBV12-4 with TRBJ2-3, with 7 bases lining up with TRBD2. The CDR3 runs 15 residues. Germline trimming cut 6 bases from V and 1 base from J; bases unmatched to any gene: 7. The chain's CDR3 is CASSSSAGGTDTQYF. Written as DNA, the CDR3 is TGTGCCAGCAGCTCAAGTGCGGGGGGCACAGATACGCAGTATTTT.

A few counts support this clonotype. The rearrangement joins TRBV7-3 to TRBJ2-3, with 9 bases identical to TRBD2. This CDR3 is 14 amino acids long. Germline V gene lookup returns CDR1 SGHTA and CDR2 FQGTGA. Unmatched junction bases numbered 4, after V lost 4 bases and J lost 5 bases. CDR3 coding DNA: TGTGCCAGCAGCTCGATAGCGGGGGTAGATACGCAGTATTTT. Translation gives CASSSIAGVDTQYF.

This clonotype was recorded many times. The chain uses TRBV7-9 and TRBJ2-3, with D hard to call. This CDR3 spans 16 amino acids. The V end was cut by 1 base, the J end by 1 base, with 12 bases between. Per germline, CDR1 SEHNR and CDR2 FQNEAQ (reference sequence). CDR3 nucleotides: TGTGCCAGCAGCTTAGGAGTAAGGAAACGCACAGATACGCAGTATTTT. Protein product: CASSLGVRKRTDTQYF.

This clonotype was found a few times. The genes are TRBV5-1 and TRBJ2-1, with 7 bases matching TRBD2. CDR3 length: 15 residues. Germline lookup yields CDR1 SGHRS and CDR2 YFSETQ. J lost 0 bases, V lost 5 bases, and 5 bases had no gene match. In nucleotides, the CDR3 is TGCGCCAGCAGTACCGGGGGGAGCTCCTACAATGAGCAGTTCTTC. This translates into CASSTGGSSYNEQFF.

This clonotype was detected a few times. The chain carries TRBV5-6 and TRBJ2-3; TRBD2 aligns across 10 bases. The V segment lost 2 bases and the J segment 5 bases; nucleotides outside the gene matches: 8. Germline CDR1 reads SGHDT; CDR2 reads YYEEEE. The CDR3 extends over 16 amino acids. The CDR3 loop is CASSFKRGGPGDTQYF. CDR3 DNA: TGTGCCAGCAGCTTCAAGCGGGGGGGCCCGGGAGATACGCAGTATTTT. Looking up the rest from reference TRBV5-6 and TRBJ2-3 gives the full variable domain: DAGVTQSPTHLIKTRGQQVTLRCSPKSGHDTVSWYQQALGQGPQFIFQYYEEEERQRGNFPDRFSGHQFPNYSSELNVNALLLGDSALYLCASSFKRGGPGDTQYFGPGTRLTVL.

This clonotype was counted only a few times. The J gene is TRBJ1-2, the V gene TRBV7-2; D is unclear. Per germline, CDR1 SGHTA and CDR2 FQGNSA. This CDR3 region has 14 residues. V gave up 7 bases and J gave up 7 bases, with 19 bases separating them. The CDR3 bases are TGTGCCAGCACCATGAGGGTAGGATTGGGTGGCTACACCTTC. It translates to CASTMRVGLGGYTF.

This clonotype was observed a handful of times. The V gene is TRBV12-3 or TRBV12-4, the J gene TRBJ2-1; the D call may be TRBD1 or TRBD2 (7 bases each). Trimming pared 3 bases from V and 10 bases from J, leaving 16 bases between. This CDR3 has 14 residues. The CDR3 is CASSLQGGVGEQFF. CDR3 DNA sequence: TGTGCCAGCAGTTTGCAGGGGGGGGTTGGCGAGCAGTTCTTC.

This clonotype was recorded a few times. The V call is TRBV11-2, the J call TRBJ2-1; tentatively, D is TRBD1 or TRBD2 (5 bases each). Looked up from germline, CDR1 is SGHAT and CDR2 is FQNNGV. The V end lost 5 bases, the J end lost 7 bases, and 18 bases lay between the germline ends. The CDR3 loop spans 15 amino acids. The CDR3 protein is CASSGIRGRRNEQFF. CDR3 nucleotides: TGTGCCAGCAGCGGTATTCGGGGCCGTAGGAATGAGCAGTTCTTC.